The 27 T cell receptor beta chains given below trace back to one sample, sequenced in a study of T-cell reconstitution after alpha-beta-depleted transplantation in children. Unique molecular identifiers tagged the TCRbeta library. TCRdb passed the PCR reads through MiXCR, listing each CDR3 protein once. The sample lists roughly 310,000 distinct CDR3 sequences, around 25% seen once, with 9.5% to 12% in the top ten. The sample in question was PBMCs, mostly from graft donor cells, obtained 180 days after TCRalphabeta/CD19-depleted stem cell transplant. Receptor source: a male patient aged 5 to 17 who had a stem cell transplant for acute lymphoblastic leukemia, so the T cells may come from the graft donor.

This chain uses TRBV29-1 with TRBJ2-3; D gene uncertain. Between the trimmed V and J ends, which lost 1 base and 4 bases, there was a span of 9 bases. The CDR3 is 13 amino acids. Germline V gives CDR1 SQVTM, CDR2 ANQGSEA. The CDR3, as DNA: TGCAGCGTTGAAGCGACCTTCCCAGATACGCAGTATTTT. It encodes CSVEATFPDTQYF.

This clonotype was seen a few times. The chain recombines TRBV20-1 with TRBJ1-1, with D possibly being TRBD1 (5 bases). Trimming shortened V by 3 bases and J by 0 bases, and 14 bases separated the two germline ends. The germline V gene encodes CDR1 DFQATT and CDR2 SNEGSKA (reference sequence). The CDR3 loop spans 15 amino acids. The CDR3 reads CSASHWGVMNTEAFF. The CDR3 DNA reads as TGCAGTGCTAGTCACTGGGGCGTCATGAACACTGAAGCTTTCTTT.

V and J are TRBV6-1 and TRBJ1-5, with unresolved D. The V gene lost 6 bases and the J gene lost 0 bases, with 6 bases spanning the gap. The CDR3 is made up of 13 amino acids. The germline gives CDR1 MNHNS, CDR2 SASEGT. CDR3 in amino acids: CASRGYSNQPQHF. As DNA, the CDR3 is TGTGCCAGCAGAGGGTATAGCAATCAGCCCCAGCATTTT.

V is TRBV20-1 and J is TRBJ2-7, with 9 bases lining up with TRBD1. With 0 bases clipped from V and 2 bases from J, the junction kept 8 bases outside the gene matches. Germline values: CDR1 DFQATT, CDR2 SNEGSKA (reference sequence). This CDR3 has 16 residues. The CDR3 DNA sequence: TGCAGTGCTAGAGACCCGGACAGGGGCGCTCCCTACGAGCAGTACTTC. The encoded protein is CSARDPDRGAPYEQYF.

This clonotype was seen a handful of times. This rearrangement joins TRBV7-7 to TRBJ2-3, with unresolved D. Per germline, CDR1 SSHAT and CDR2 FNYEAQ (reference sequence). This CDR3 has 14 residues. The V gene lost 1 base and the J gene lost 4 bases, with 9 bases spanning the gap. DNA of the CDR3: TGTGCCAGCAGCTTAGAGGGCTATTCAGATACGCAGTATTTT. Translated: CASSLEGYSDTQYF. Using reference TRBV7-7 and TRBJ2-3 for the parts outside the CDR3, the full variable domain is GAGVSQSPRYKVTKRGQDVTLRCDPISSHATLYWYQQALGQGPEFLTYFNYEAQPDKSGLPSDRFSAERPEGSISTLTIQRTEQRDSAMYRCASSLEGYSDTQYFGPGTRLTVL.

This clonotype was seen only a few times. The rearrangement links TRBV3-1 to TRBJ1-4; no clear D gene. The CDR3 loop spans 14 amino acids. Germline-derived CDR1 and CDR2 are LGHDT and YNNKEL (reference sequence). The V gene lost 3 bases and the J gene lost 4 bases, with 9 bases spanning the gap. The CDR3 DNA follows: TGTGCCAGCAGCCACACGGCACTTAATGAAAAACTGTTTTTT. Protein: CASSHTALNEKLFF.

In this sample, this clonotype turned up once. The genes are TRBV5-1 and TRBJ2-1, with 8 nucleotides matching TRBD1. V shed 0 bases, J shed 5 bases, and the junction held 4 bases outside the gene matches. Looked up from germline, CDR1 is SGHRS and CDR2 is YFSETQ. The CDR3 has 15 amino acids. The CDR3 coding sequence is TGCGCCAGCAGCTTGGTCGGACAGGGCCACAATGAGCAGTTCTTC. Amino acid sequence: CASSLVGQGHNEQFF.

V is TRBV5-1 and J is TRBJ1-2; no reliable D call. Trimming pared 0 bases from V and 0 bases from J, leaving 12 bases between. Germline V gives CDR1 SGHRS, CDR2 YFSETQ. The CDR3 is 16 residues long. CDR3 coding DNA: TGCGCCAGCAGCTTGGTCGGTGGGTCCCCTAACTATGGCTACACCTTC. It specifies CASSLVGGSPNYGYTF.

J is TRBJ1-1 and V is TRBV7-8; D is unresolved. The V gene lost 2 bases and the J gene lost 5 bases, with 9 bases spanning the gap. The CDR3 sequence is 13 residues long. Germline V gives CDR1 SGHVS, CDR2 FQNEAQ. CDR3 in amino acids: CASSLMIHTEAFF. The CDR3 DNA sequence: TGTGCCAGCAGCTTAATGATCCATACTGAAGCTTTCTTT.

With respect to this clonotype: The CDR3 does not close with the conserved phenylalanine or tryptophan, likely indicating a read error. The chain joins TRBV4-2 to TRBJ2-7, with 11 positions matching TRBD2. In germline, CDR1 is LGHNA, CDR2 YNFKEQ. Trimming at V came to 3 bases and at J to 6 bases, leaving 4 bases not matched to a gene. The length of the CDR3 is 14 residues. DNA of the CDR3: TGTGCCAGCAGCCAGGCCGGGACTAGCGGCGAGCAGTACTCC. Translation: CASSQAGTSGEQYS.

The chain employs TRBV7-6 and TRBJ2-1; TRBD2 matches at 13 bases. In germline, CDR1 is SGHVS, CDR2 FNYEAQ. This CDR3 spans 16 amino acids. Trimming removed 5 bases from V and 5 bases from J; junction bases left unmatched: 6. CDR3 sequence reads: CASSLTSGRAHNEQFF. CDR3 coding DNA: TGTGCCAGCAGCCTTACTAGCGGGAGGGCGCACAATGAGCAGTTCTTC.

With respect to this clonotype: In this CDR3 the conserved last residue, phenylalanine or tryptophan, is missing, so a read error is likely. The V call is TRBV3-1, the J call TRBJ2-3; D perhaps matches TRBD2 (6 bases). This CDR3 region has 13 residues. Germline CDR1 and CDR2: LGHDT and YNNKEL (reference sequence). Trimming removed 1 base at V and 9 bases at J, with 11 bases between. The CDR3: CASSQVGLGTQYY. Here the CDR3 DNA reads TGTGCCAGCAGCCAAGTGGGACTCGGGACGCAGTATTAT.

This clonotype was counted only a few times. The chain links TRBV20-1 to TRBJ2-1; 10 positions agree with TRBD2. After removal of 7 bases from V and 2 bases from J, the junction contained 5 bases not matched to a gene. Germline V lookup: CDR1 DFQATT, CDR2 SNEGSKA (reference sequence). This CDR3 is 14 amino acids long. CDR3 protein: CSVTSGITYNEQFF. CDR3 DNA: TGCAGTGTCACTAGCGGGATTACCTACAATGAGCAGTTCTTC.

This clonotype appeared a few times. This chain connects TRBV4-1 to TRBJ2-4; TRBD1 matches at 10 bases. This CDR3 spans 18 amino acids. Trimming removed 3 bases from V and 5 bases from J; junction bases left unmatched: 13. Germline V gives CDR1 MGHRA, CDR2 YSYEKL. This chain's CDR3 is CASSQGRQGARRENIQYF. DNA of the CDR3: TGCGCCAGCAGCCAGGGAAGACAGGGGGCGCGTCGTGAAAACATTCAGTACTTC.

The chain is built from TRBV5-5 and TRBJ2-3, with D hard to call. The CDR3 loop spans 15 amino acids. Germline V lookup: CDR1 SGHKS, CDR2 YYEKEE (reference sequence). V was shortened by 1 base and J by 0 bases, with 9 bases between the two germline ends. CDR3 loop: CASSLLVTSTDTQYF. CDR3 DNA sequence: TGTGCCAGCAGCTTGTTGGTGACTAGCACAGATACGCAGTATTTT. Drawing the rest from reference TRBV5-5 and TRBJ2-3, the complete variable domain is DAGVTQSPTHLIKTRGQQVTLRCSPISGHKSVSWYQQVLGQGPQFIFQYYEKEERGRGNFPDRFSARQFPNYSSELNVNALLLGDSALYLCASSLLVTSTDTQYFGPGTRLTVL.

The genes are TRBV9 and TRBJ2-1; weak D call: TRBD2 (6 bases). The CDR3 length is 12 residues. V was cut by 3 bases and J by 7 bases, with 8 bases left in between. Germline V gene data show CDR1 as SGDLS and CDR2 as YYNGEE. In nucleotides, the CDR3 is TGTGCCAGCAGCGCTCTAGCGAATGAGCAGTTCTTC. Its protein is CASSALANEQFF.

The V call is TRBV7-6, the J call TRBJ2-7, with TRBD2 as a possible D gene (5 bases). This CDR3 comprises 18 residues. The germline V gene encodes CDR1 SGHVS and CDR2 FNYEAQ. Trimming shortened V by 1 base and J by 2 bases, and 21 bases separated the two germline ends. The CDR3 loop is CASSLVVGVGQPAYEQYF. The CDR3 DNA sequence: TGTGCCAGCAGCTTAGTGGTCGGGGTCGGTCAGCCCGCCTACGAGCAGTACTTC. The full variable domain, its missing parts supplied by reference TRBV7-6 and TRBJ2-7, is GAGVSQSPRYKVTKRGQDVALRCDPISGHVSLYWYRQALGQGPEFLTYFNYEAQQDKSGLPNDRFSAERPEGSISTLTIQRTEQRDSAMYRCASSLVVGVGQPAYEQYFGPGTRLTVT.

The rearrangement uses TRBV29-1 and TRBJ1-1; tentative D call: TRBD1 (5 bases). V shed 7 bases and J shed 5 bases, with 11 bases lying between them. The CDR3 is 11 amino acids. Per germline, CDR1 SQVTM and CDR2 ANQGSEA. The CDR3 nucleotides are TGCAGCGCAACAGGTCCAACTGAAGCTTTCTTT. Its protein is CSATGPTEAFF.

This chain connects TRBV2 to TRBJ2-1; D perhaps matches TRBD2 (6 bases). Germline CDR1 reads SNHLY; CDR2 reads FYNNEI. Trimming left V 7 bases short and J 6 bases short, with 13 bases between. CDR3 size: 13 residues. The CDR3 nucleotides are TGTGCCAGCAAGGACTACGGGGCCAATGAGCAGTTCTTC. As protein: CASKDYGANEQFF.

V and J are TRBV18 and TRBJ2-2; D remains unclear. This CDR3 spans 15 amino acids. V was pared by 2 bases and J by 5 bases, with 12 bases between. The germline V gene has CDR1 KGHSH and CDR2 LQKENI. The DNA of the CDR3 is TGTGCCAGCTCACCAATGAATCAGAGGACCGGGGAGCTGTTTTTT. It yields the protein CASSPMNQRTGELFF.

This chain uses TRBV7-6 with TRBJ2-3, with 7 bases that match TRBD2. In germline, CDR1 is SGHVS, CDR2 FNYEAQ. J lost 2 bases, V lost 1 base, and 6 bases had no gene match. This CDR3 has 16 residues. CDR3 coding DNA: TGTGCCAGCAGCTTAGTTGCGGGAGCCAACACAGATACGCAGTATTTT. It encodes CASSLVAGANTDTQYF.

The chain has TRBV5-5 and TRBJ2-4, with 7 nucleotides matching TRBD1. With V trimmed by 3 bases and J by 2 bases, 14 bases remained unmatched. The CDR3 contains 18 residues. Germline V gene sequence: CDR1 SGHKS, CDR2 YYEKEE (reference sequence). CDR3 protein: CASSSLRTGGKTKNIQYF. CDR3 sequence (DNA): TGTGCCAGCAGCTCGCTCCGGACAGGTGGAAAAACCAAAAACATTCAGTACTTC.

V and J are TRBV27 and TRBJ2-2; D possibly corresponds to TRBD1 (5 bases). The germline V gene encodes CDR1 MNHEY and CDR2 SMNVEV (reference sequence). V lost 7 bases, J lost 5 bases, and 17 bases lay in between. This CDR3 has 15 amino acids. The CDR3 sequence: CASKRVEGQTGELFF. DNA of the CDR3: TGTGCCAGCAAACGGGTGGAAGGACAAACCGGGGAGCTGTTTTTT.

This clonotype has just a few counts. The J gene is TRBJ1-1, the V gene TRBV25-1; D ambiguous. The ends were cut back, 4 bases at V and 6 bases at J, with 12 bases in the middle. From germline, CDR1 is MGHDK and CDR2 SYGVNS. There are 13 residues in the CDR3. The chain's CDR3 is CASSVEIGAEAFF. As DNA, the CDR3 is TGTGCCAGCAGTGTTGAGATCGGGGCTGAAGCTTTCTTT.

This clonotype has a handful of counts. This rearrangement joins TRBV7-2 to TRBJ2-3; D unclear. CDR1 and CDR2 (germline): SGHTA, FQGNSA. The CDR3 is made up of 14 amino acids. Trimming pared 1 base from V and 5 bases from J, leaving 10 bases between. Here the CDR3 DNA reads TGTGCCAGCAGCTTAGAGTGGGTGGGAGATACGCAGTATTTT. Amino acids: CASSLEWVGDTQYF.

This clonotype has only a few counts. This sequence joins TRBV5-1 and TRBJ2-5, with 7 bases identical to TRBD1. The germline gives CDR1 SGHRS, CDR2 YFSETQ. This CDR3 has 13 amino acids. V shed 3 bases and J 14 bases; nucleotides not matched to a gene: 13. The CDR3 region has the DNA TGCGCCAGCAGCTGGGATAGTACAGGGGATTTCTACTTC. Its translation: CASSWDSTGDFYF.

This clonotype came up a few times. The gene calls are TRBV7-3 and TRBJ2-5; D possibly uses TRBD1 or TRBD2 (5 bases each). Germline-derived CDR1 and CDR2 are SGHTA and FQGTGA. CDR3 size: 17 residues. The germline V and J ends were trimmed by 1 base and 5 bases, with 20 bases remaining between them. In nucleotides, the CDR3 is TGTGCCAGCAGCTTAATATCTCCTCCGAGAGGGGCGGAGACCCAGTACTTC. Translating it yields CASSLISPPRGAETQYF.